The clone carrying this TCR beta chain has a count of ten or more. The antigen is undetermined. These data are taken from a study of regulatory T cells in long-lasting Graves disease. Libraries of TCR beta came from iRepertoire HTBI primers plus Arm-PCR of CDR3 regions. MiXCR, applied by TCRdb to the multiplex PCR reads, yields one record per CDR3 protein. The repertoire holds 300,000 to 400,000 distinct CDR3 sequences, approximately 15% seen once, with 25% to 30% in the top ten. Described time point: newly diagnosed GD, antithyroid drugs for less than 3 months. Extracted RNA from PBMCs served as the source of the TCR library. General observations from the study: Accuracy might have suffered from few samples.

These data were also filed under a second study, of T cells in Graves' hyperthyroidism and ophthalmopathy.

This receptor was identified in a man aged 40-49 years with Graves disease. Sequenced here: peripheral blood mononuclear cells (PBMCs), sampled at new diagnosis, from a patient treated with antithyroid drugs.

This chain's CDR3 is CSASTGNAYEQYF. The CDR3 nucleotides read TGCAGTGCTAGTACCGGAAACGCCTACGAGCAGTACTTC. The J gene is TRBJ2-7, the V gene TRBV20-1; D is unresolved. The V end lost 3 bases, the J end lost 2 bases, and 11 bases lay between the germline ends. This CDR3 contains 13 residues. Germline CDR1 and CDR2: DFQATT and SNEGSKA (reference sequence).